Sequencing of this T cell receptor beta chain was carried out in a study of CD8 T cells in ankylosing spondylitis. The germline V gene encodes CDR1 MGHRA and CDR2 YSYEKL. This CDR3 is 15 amino acids long. V was pared by 0 bases and J by 8 bases, with 16 bases between. About this clonotype: The antigen remains unidentified.

Study-wide findings and caveats: In peripheral blood, disease-linked CD8+ clones occurred at relatively low frequencies. In ankylosing spondylitis patients, matched synovial fluid reportedly showed significant enrichment of disease-linked clones. There was a TCR beta motif, made of several highly homologous variants, that appeared characteristic of ankylosing spondylitis blood.

MiXCR, applied by TCRdb to the 5' RACE reads, yields one record per CDR3 protein. The table lists around 150,000 distinct CDR3 sequences, around 20% of them singletons. The chain recombines TRBV4-1 with TRBJ1-2, with D maybe TRBD1 (5 bases). The sequencing input was blood, either unsorted or a sorted T cell fraction (not recorded which). The receptor's source is a male donor with ankylosing spondylitis or in good health (not recorded which). The CDR3: CASSQDTGTIGGYTF. In DNA form, the CDR3 reads TGCGCCAGCAGCCAAGATACCGGGACGATTGGAGGCTACACCTTC.